This T cell receptor beta chain was recovered during a study of shared clonotypes between healthy human individuals (dated by TCRdb to 2018 to 2021). Context from the whole study: The cohort included three men and a couple of women between 18 and 49 years of age. Between about 0.85 and 8.9 billion PBMCs per donor were obtained by leukapheresis. To estimate repertoire size and how much clonotypes are shared between individuals, the study performed deep sequencing of blood TCR repertoires from five healthy adults. Different laboratories and diverse techniques were used to prepare libraries and sequence TCR repertoires, to increase sequencing depth and limit assay-specific biases.

What the research found in general, with its limitations: Pairwise subsampling led to the expectation that sequencing depth would affect the degree of clonotype sharing among donors. The genetic and exposure-history diversity represented was limited by the small number of donors. Sampling was restricted to blood, and TCR repertoires in tissue are likely to differ from TCR repertoires in blood.

TCR CDR3 regions were amplified from genomic DNA by multiplex PCR using the deep immunoSEQ assay. Extracted genomic DNA from each cell subset was spread evenly across all wells of several immunoSEQ 96-well plates, with each plate serving as a replicate. Each replicate PCR for unsorted PBMC received approximately 0.3 ug genomic DNA, equal to tens of thousands of T cell genomes. Ten immunoSEQ deep assay plates were used to sequence the unsorted PBMC genomic DNA. Purified libraries were measured with a Qubit 3.0 fluorometer, size-checked on a Bioanalyzer 2100, and measured again with the KAPA Library Quantification kit. Every immunoSEQ 96-well plate was sequenced on a dedicated single-read 150-cycle Illumina NextSeq 550 flow cell. Turning to the authors' computational methods: Because only junctional sequences without quality scores were contained in the immunoSEQ output, filtering matching that applied to full-length reads could not be performed. Sequences were annotated with PyIR, a Python wrapper for IgBLAST v1.9, and V/J genes and CDR3 were assigned using IMGT germline references. Reads were removed for weak V/J assignments (E-value above 1e-6), missing CDR3, stop codons, out-of-frame junctions, or ambiguous translated residues. A V3J clonotype was defined by an identical inferred V gene, J gene, and CDR3 amino acid sequence. To compute the percentage overlap between repertoires, the number of shared unique clonotypes was divided by the size of the smaller repertoire. Repertoire richness was assessed with RTK rarefaction, the Chao1 estimator, and Recon v2.1 estimates of unobserved clonotypes. Here the immuneACCESS table is served through TCRdb, limited to in-frame sequences with V and J called. Missing clones are a known gap in these copies; in checked studies unresolved V genes cover under half, and the rest lacks a known reason. V, J and clone size are taken as reported in that table, and D and trimming were inferred from the DNA itself. For this sample there are around 500,000 clones; more than 75% appear just once. The ten largest account for approximately 12% of the sample.

For this clone: Its antigen specificity is not known. Nothing much larger sits one base from this clone, and base qualities are not available.

The CDR3 runs 16 residues from the cysteine to the phenylalanine. The entry retains the CDR3 DNA only, 48 bases that are in frame from base 1. Looking up the germline V gene yields CDR1 SGDLS and CDR2 YYNGEE. The germline ends are 17 bases apart after V is trimmed by 3 bases and J by 2 bases. Donors were healthy HIV-negative adults with no recently reported acute infections or vaccinations. Every donor was a Caucasian adult residing in Nashville, Tennessee, USA. For unsorted samples, some 90 million PBMCs were counted, and genomic DNA was extracted using the QIAamp DNA Blood Mini kit. Blood was obtained by leukapheresis, after which PBMCs were separated by Ficoll-Histopaque density gradient centrifugation and cryopreserved in liquid nitrogen vapor phase.

This sequence uses TRBV9 and TRBJ1-1; tentative D gene TRBD1, with 6 bases matching. This sequence was found in a middle-aged woman in good health. Some clones in this sample may be carry-over from other donors' samples. The sample consisted of PBMCs. The CDR3 region has the sequence CASSAKVWTENTEAFF. The DNA sequence reads TGTGCCAGCAGCGCTAAGGTTTGGACAGAAAACACTGAAGCTTTCTTT.